This is a list of T cell receptor beta chains from one sample in a study of T cell responses to AZD1222 COVID-19 vaccine. TCRdb's copy holds only in-frame clones and misses some; the assay was immunoSEQ multiplex PCR. The top ten hold around 0.57% of the sample, which has approximately 260,000 clones, 85% to 95% seen once. The sequences come from peripheral blood, collected on day 0 of AZD1222 vaccination. The receptor set was obtained from an adult in good health. CDR3s leave out the opening cysteine and the closing phenylalanine or tryptophan.

v_call	j_call	cdr3_aa
TRBV4-2	TRBJ2-2	ASSQDLGYTGELF
TRBV3-1/TRBV3-2	TRBJ1-2	ASSQERQRSRT
TRBV4-1	TRBJ1-1	ASSQNRGGQRNTEAF
TRBV28	TRBJ2-7	ASSLWTGSSEQY
TRBV6-1	TRBJ1-5	ASSESGRQPQH
TRBV19	TRBJ2-2	ASSTNRRQGPNTGELF
TRBV4-2	TRBJ2-4	ASSQDLAGGLAKNIQY
TRBV28	TRBJ2-7	ASRERGRSYEQY
TRBV19	TRBJ1-3	ASNQERGSGNTIY
TRBV5-1	TRBJ1-5	ASSVDSYSNQPQH
TRBV5-1	TRBJ2-7	ASSLRGVGYEQY
TRBV29-1	TRBJ1-5	SVGSGPGYQPQH
TRBV7-8	TRBJ2-7	ASSYGGTSYEQY
TRBV5-1	TRBJ2-5	ASSLGRVQETQY
TRBV19	TRBJ1-1	ASSGEYSEAF
TRBV5-4	TRBJ1-1	ASSLDTGGSEAF
TRBV4-2	TRBJ1-3	ASSQPGQGRNTIY
TRBV5-1	TRBJ1-3	ASSPQGDTIY
TRBV12-3/TRBV12-4	TRBJ2-3	ASRTGTDTQY
TRBV4-2	TRBJ2-1	ASSQDVLAGAGEQF
TRBV11-2	TRBJ1-6	ASSGRGTNSPLH
TRBV5-6	TRBJ1-3	ASSYPTGNTIY
TRBV6-5	TRBJ1-1	ASSQATRAEAF
TRBV7-9	TRBJ2-1	ASSPGQGVINEQF
TRBV7-2	TRBJ1-5	ASAWRSNQPQH
TRBV28	TRBJ1-1	ASRDPGGAEAF
TRBV9	TRBJ2-1	ASSVGRGAINEQF
TRBV6-2/TRBV6-3	TRBJ1-2	ASSYGGTRGNYGYT
TRBV3-1/TRBV3-2	TRBJ1-2	ASSRTGGSPYGYT
TRBV18	TRBJ2-7	ASSPSGSGRVYEQY
TRBV28	TRBJ2-7	ASNGLAGVSSVNEQY
TRBV5-5	TRBJ2-3	ASSTLAGVDTQY
TRBV7-7	TRBJ2-3	ASSLLGTDTQY
TRBV10-3	TRBJ2-5	AISALGGAGETQY
TRBV2	TRBJ1-4	ASSAPGGSTNEKLF
TRBV5-6	TRBJ1-1	ASSLAQGNTEAF
TRBV7-6	TRBJ2-7	ASSSRLRSYEQY
TRBV12-3/TRBV12-4	TRBJ2-2	ASSRLSPGELF
TRBV28	TRBJ1-5	ASSLAGQPQH
TRBV19	TRBJ1-1	ASIHRAGNTEAF
TRBV25-1	TRBJ1-1	ASSDPDRVNTEAF
TRBV2	TRBJ2-1	ASSETLAIEQF
TRBV29-1	TRBJ2-2	SVRFGELF
TRBV11-2	TRBJ1-1	ASSLVGVDTEAF
TRBV29-1	TRBJ1-1	SVEGWDRDTEAF
TRBV18	TRBJ1-2	ASSQGQGSGNYGYT
TRBV7-9	TRBJ1-6	ASRTGEHSPLH
TRBV12-3/TRBV12-4	TRBJ1-2	ASSLRGGYGYT